This TCR beta chain was obtained from a study of blood T cell repertoires in COVID-19. Across the study: Both acute and convalescent COVID-19 samples were obtained from the United States, Italy and Spain. The cDNA or gDNA used as material had been derived from T cells, B-cell-depleted T cells, or PBMCs.

CDR3 size: 13 residues. V dropped 3 bases and J dropped 9 bases, with 12 bases sitting between them. CDR1 is KGHSH, CDR2 LQKENI, per germline. Under the authors' procedure: How many nucleated cells were present was estimated from reference gene primer amplification. Clones were read by immunoSEQ multiplex PCR, and TCRdb kept only the in-frame ones, dropping some. V and J calls and clone size are given by that table; D and trimming were obtained from the DNA. Of roughly 25,000 clones listed, 75% to 90% are singletons. The chain carries TRBV18 and TRBJ2-1; the D gene is possibly TRBD1 (8 bases). Sequences were obtained from peripheral blood. The TCR was taken from a human donor in a cohort sampled during active COVID-19. The CDR3 DNA is TGTGCCAGCTCACCTACAGGGGGGGGTGAGCAGTTCTTC. It translates to CASSPTGGGEQFF.